This is a list of T cell receptor beta chains from one sample in a study of cytomegalovirus exposure and HLA in healthy donors. Produced via immunoSEQ multiplex PCR; TCRdb's table is partial and in-frame only. The repertoire holds around 67,000 clones, with about 60% as singletons. Sequencing was carried out using PBMCs. The source of these receptors is a woman in her 50s in good health and CMV-seronegative. Each CDR3 is given with its conserved first and last residue. Each record gives: CDR3 protein, J gene, D gene, CDR3 length, V gene. D genes are given only for firm matches.

CDR3 protein: CASSQEGPNLALTYNEQFF
J gene: TRBJ2-1
D gene: NA
CDR3 length: 19
V gene: TRBV4-1

CDR3 protein: CASSLVGPGEQYF
J gene: TRBJ2-7
D gene: NA
CDR3 length: 13
V gene: TRBV7-2

CDR3 protein: CASSLGLAGAVDTQYF
J gene: TRBJ2-3
D gene: TRBD2
CDR3 length: 16
V gene: TRBV5-1

CDR3 protein: CASGLGQLNTEAFF
J gene: TRBJ1-1
D gene: NA
CDR3 length: 14
V gene: TRBV12-5

CDR3 protein: CATGGGLGSTGELFF
J gene: TRBJ2-2
D gene: TRBD2
CDR3 length: 15
V gene: TRBV10-3

CDR3 protein: CASSVGYPGENTIYF
J gene: TRBJ1-3
D gene: NA
CDR3 length: 15
V gene: TRBV9

CDR3 protein: CASSRGGGNEQFF
J gene: TRBJ2-1
D gene: NA
CDR3 length: 13
V gene: TRBV7-9

CDR3 protein: CASSLYAAYGYTF
J gene: TRBJ1-2
D gene: NA
CDR3 length: 13
V gene: TRBV28

CDR3 protein: CATSRGLTSGSENEQFF
J gene: TRBJ2-1
D gene: TRBD2
CDR3 length: 17
V gene: TRBV15

CDR3 protein: CASSSTGLTNYGYTF
J gene: TRBJ1-2
D gene: NA
CDR3 length: 15
V gene: TRBV18

CDR3 protein: CASNPGRGSYEQYF
J gene: TRBJ2-7
D gene: TRBD2
CDR3 length: 14
V gene: TRBV7-8

CDR3 protein: CASSHKDSSYEQYF
J gene: TRBJ2-7
D gene: NA
CDR3 length: 14
V gene: TRBV4-1

CDR3 protein: CASSQVYDSLYRGEAFF
J gene: TRBJ1-1
D gene: NA
CDR3 length: 17
V gene: TRBV4-3

CDR3 protein: CASRSPGLAGGQYF
J gene: TRBJ2-7
D gene: TRBD2
CDR3 length: 14
V gene: TRBV28

CDR3 protein: CASSPWTGGDTEAFF
J gene: TRBJ1-1
D gene: TRBD1
CDR3 length: 15
V gene: TRBV14

CDR3 protein: CAVGDSLNEKLFF
J gene: TRBJ1-4
D gene: TRBD1
CDR3 length: 13
V gene: TRBV10-3

CDR3 protein: CASSRTGTAYTEAFF
J gene: TRBJ1-1
D gene: TRBD1
CDR3 length: 15
V gene: TRBV7-2

CDR3 protein: CASTPWRGRHSGANVLTF
J gene: TRBJ2-6
D gene: NA
CDR3 length: 18
V gene: TRBV28

CDR3 protein: CASSRGISGRDYEQYF
J gene: TRBJ2-7
D gene: TRBD2
CDR3 length: 16
V gene: TRBV5-1

CDR3 protein: CASSYSGEANTEAFF
J gene: TRBJ1-1
D gene: NA
CDR3 length: 15
V gene: TRBV7-3

CDR3 protein: CASSEGPSGTTDTQYF
J gene: TRBJ2-3
D gene: TRBD2
CDR3 length: 16
V gene: TRBV2

CDR3 protein: CASSLQRAGAEEFF
J gene: TRBJ2-1
D gene: NA
CDR3 length: 14
V gene: TRBV11-2

CDR3 protein: CASSFRGRNTGELFF
J gene: TRBJ2-2
D gene: NA
CDR3 length: 15
V gene: TRBV7-8

CDR3 protein: CASSLEGVETQYF
J gene: TRBJ2-5
D gene: NA
CDR3 length: 13
V gene: TRBV5-6

CDR3 protein: CASSRDSSNTGELFF
J gene: TRBJ2-2
D gene: TRBD1
CDR3 length: 15
V gene: TRBV5-1

CDR3 protein: CASSRLEGTVRSEAFF
J gene: TRBJ1-1
D gene: NA
CDR3 length: 16
V gene: TRBV5-1